Listed below are T cell receptor beta chains from one sample, sequenced in a study of blood T cell repertoires in COVID-19. Sequenced by immunoSEQ multiplex PCR; TCRdb stores in-frame clones only, minus some. The sample holds approximately 50,000 clones, over 75% seen once. Specimen: peripheral blood. Receptors were obtained from a human donor in a cohort sampled during active COVID-19. Each CDR3 is given with its conserved first and last residue. Fields, in order: V gene, clone size, J gene, D gene, CDR3 protein, CDR3 DNA. The D gene is left open where the match is weak. Only some rows state a clone size, as once, few, many or a class for expanded clones.

v_gene: TRBV30
abundance: -
j_gene: TRBJ1-2
d_gene: TRBD1
CDR3aa: CAWSPGGYGYTF
CDR3nt: TGTGCCTGGAGCCCAGGGGGCTATGGCTACACCTTC

v_gene: TRBV5-1
abundance: -
j_gene: TRBJ2-1
d_gene: TRBD1
CDR3aa: CASSPGWDRGYIEQFF
CDR3nt: TGCGCCAGCAGCCCTGGTTGGGACAGGGGGTATATTGAGCAGTTCTTC

v_gene: TRBV18
abundance: once
j_gene: TRBJ1-3
d_gene: TRBD1
CDR3aa: CASSDSGQGAGNTIYF
CDR3nt: TGTGCCAGCTCAGACTCCGGACAGGGCGCTGGAAACACCATATATTTT

v_gene: TRBV27
abundance: -
j_gene: TRBJ1-2
d_gene: TRBD1
CDR3aa: CASRRTGPNGYTF
CDR3nt: TGTGCCAGCAGGCGGACAGGCCCAAATGGCTACACCTTC

v_gene: TRBV10-2
abundance: -
j_gene: TRBJ2-5
d_gene: TRBD2
CDR3aa: CASSETGLAGESAETQYF
CDR3nt: TGCGCCAGCAGTGAGACCGGACTAGCGGGAGAGTCTGCGGAGACCCAGTACTTC

v_gene: TRBV27
abundance: few
j_gene: TRBJ2-2
d_gene: -
CDR3aa: CASSLRGGGIDGELFF
CDR3nt: TGTGCCAGCAGTTTAAGGGGTGGCGGGATAGACGGGGAGCTGTTTTTT

v_gene: TRBV5-6
abundance: -
j_gene: TRBJ2-4
d_gene: -
CDR3aa: CASSLLTKNIQYF
CDR3nt: TGTGCCAGCAGTTTGCTTACCAAAAACATTCAGTACTTC

v_gene: TRBV29-1
abundance: -
j_gene: TRBJ2-3
d_gene: -
CDR3aa: CSVEPGGTDTQYF
CDR3nt: TGCAGCGTTGAGCCAGGGGGCACAGATACGCAGTATTTT

v_gene: TRBV2
abundance: -
j_gene: TRBJ2-5
d_gene: TRBD2
CDR3aa: CATGTSEGETQYF
CDR3nt: TGTGCCACTGGGACTAGCGAGGGTGAGACCCAGTACTTC

v_gene: TRBV28
abundance: once
j_gene: TRBJ1-5
d_gene: -
CDR3aa: CASSAPTYDQPQHF
CDR3nt: TGTGCCAGCAGTGCCCCGACATACGATCAGCCCCAGCATTTT

v_gene: TRBV2
abundance: -
j_gene: TRBJ2-1
d_gene: TRBD2
CDR3aa: CASSEQAGGYNEQFF
CDR3nt: TGTGCCAGCAGTGAACAGGCGGGAGGGTACAATGAGCAGTTCTTC

v_gene: TRBV7-9
abundance: once
j_gene: TRBJ2-7
d_gene: TRBD2
CDR3aa: CASSFPLAGVGEQYF
CDR3nt: TGTGCCAGCAGCTTCCCTCTAGCGGGAGTTGGCGAGCAGTACTTC

v_gene: TRBV28
abundance: -
j_gene: TRBJ2-7
d_gene: -
CDR3aa: CASSLTHRTVYEQYF
CDR3nt: TGTGCCAGCAGTTTGACCCACAGGACAGTTTACGAGCAGTACTTC

v_gene: TRBV11-2
abundance: -
j_gene: TRBJ2-5
d_gene: TRBD2
CDR3aa: CASSIAGKPQSTQETQYF
CDR3nt: TGTGCCAGCAGCATAGCGGGAAAACCCCAATCGACGCAAGAGACCCAGTACTTC

v_gene: TRBV30
abundance: -
j_gene: TRBJ1-2
d_gene: -
CDR3aa: CAWSVGPGYGYTF
CDR3nt: TGTGCCTGGAGTGTAGGCCCAGGCTATGGCTACACCTTC

v_gene: TRBV5-1
abundance: -
j_gene: TRBJ2-2
d_gene: TRBD2
CDR3aa: CASSSTPPTSVAGELFF
CDR3nt: TGCGCCAGCAGCTCGACCCCGCCGACTAGCGTGGCCGGGGAGCTGTTTTTT

v_gene: TRBV19
abundance: -
j_gene: TRBJ1-1
d_gene: -
CDR3aa: CATSRVVKNTEAFF
CDR3nt: TGTGCCACTTCACGGGTGGTAAAGAACACTGAAGCTTTCTTT

v_gene: TRBV27
abundance: few
j_gene: TRBJ2-5
d_gene: TRBD2
CDR3aa: CASSFAGTRQETQYF
CDR3nt: TGTGCCAGCAGCTTTGCCGGGACTAGGCAAGAGACCCAGTACTTC

v_gene: TRBV2
abundance: -
j_gene: TRBJ2-2
d_gene: -
CDR3aa: CASRGISRDTGELFF
CDR3nt: TGTGCCAGCAGGGGCATCTCAAGAGACACCGGGGAGCTGTTTTTT

v_gene: TRBV27
abundance: -
j_gene: TRBJ2-7
d_gene: -
CDR3aa: CASSLAGSEYYEQYF
CDR3nt: TGTGCCAGCAGTTTAGCAGGATCCGAGTACTACGAGCAGTACTTC

v_gene: TRBV19
abundance: -
j_gene: TRBJ2-5
d_gene: -
CDR3aa: CASSIAGETQYF
CDR3nt: TGTGCCAGTAGTATAGCGGGAGAGACCCAGTACTTC

v_gene: TRBV30
abundance: few
j_gene: TRBJ2-1
d_gene: TRBD2
CDR3aa: CAWSDGSGIEQFF
CDR3nt: TGTGCCTGGAGTGACGGGAGCGGGATTGAGCAGTTCTTC

v_gene: TRBV28
abundance: -
j_gene: TRBJ2-2
d_gene: -
CDR3aa: CASWATGELFF
CDR3nt: TGTGCCAGCTGGGCCACCGGGGAGCTGTTTTTT

v_gene: TRBV29-1
abundance: -
j_gene: TRBJ2-3
d_gene: TRBD1
CDR3aa: CSAGTASTDTQYF
CDR3nt: TGCAGCGCTGGGACAGCTAGCACAGATACGCAGTATTTT

v_gene: TRBV6-1
abundance: once
j_gene: TRBJ1-5
d_gene: -
CDR3aa: CASSELTDTSNQPQHF
CDR3nt: TGTGCCAGCAGTGAATTGACGGACACGAGTAATCAGCCCCAGCATTTT

v_gene: TRBV9
abundance: -
j_gene: TRBJ2-3
d_gene: TRBD2
CDR3aa: CASSVGGLAGDTQYF
CDR3nt: TGTGCCAGCAGCGTAGGGGGACTAGCCGGAGATACGCAGTATTTT

v_gene: TRBV6-5
abundance: -
j_gene: TRBJ2-7
d_gene: -
CDR3aa: CASRYRTEGYEQYF
CDR3nt: TGTGCCAGCAGGTATCGGACAGAAGGCTACGAGCAGTACTTC

v_gene: TRBV27
abundance: -
j_gene: TRBJ2-2
d_gene: TRBD1
CDR3aa: CASSLFGTGPTGELFF
CDR3nt: TGTGCCAGCAGTTTATTCGGGACAGGGCCCACCGGGGAGCTGTTTTTT

v_gene: TRBV6-5
abundance: -
j_gene: TRBJ1-2
d_gene: -
CDR3aa: CASRKQSSGYTF
CDR3nt: TGTGCCAGCAGAAAACAGAGTAGTGGCTACACCTTC

v_gene: TRBV5-1
abundance: -
j_gene: TRBJ2-5
d_gene: -
CDR3aa: CASRYTPGDYETQYF
CDR3nt: TGCGCCAGCAGATATACCCCAGGGGATTACGAGACCCAGTACTTC

v_gene: TRBV18
abundance: -
j_gene: TRBJ2-1
d_gene: -
CDR3aa: CASSPPGGTSYNEQFF
CDR3nt: TGTGCCAGCTCACCACCGGGCGGGACCTCCTACAATGAGCAGTTCTTC

v_gene: TRBV6-5
abundance: once
j_gene: TRBJ2-6
d_gene: -
CDR3aa: CASTLGGGANVLTF
CDR3nt: TGTGCCAGCACCTTGGGGGGAGGGGCCAACGTCCTGACTTTC

v_gene: TRBV7-9
abundance: -
j_gene: TRBJ1-2
d_gene: TRBD1
CDR3aa: CASSLAEDRGSYGYTF
CDR3nt: TGTGCCAGCAGCTTAGCGGAGGACAGGGGAAGCTATGGCTACACCTTC

v_gene: TRBV7-9
abundance: -
j_gene: TRBJ2-3
d_gene: -
CDR3aa: CASSILQGEHTQYF
CDR3nt: TGTGCCAGCAGCATCTTGCAGGGTGAACATACGCAGTATTTT

v_gene: TRBV5-4
abundance: -
j_gene: TRBJ1-1
d_gene: TRBD1
CDR3aa: CASSLAGTGAGTEAFF
CDR3nt: TGTGCCAGCAGCTTGGCCGGGACAGGGGCCGGCACTGAAGCTTTCTTT

v_gene: TRBV27
abundance: -
j_gene: TRBJ1-5
d_gene: -
CDR3aa: CASRSGGQPQHF
CDR3nt: TGTGCCAGCAGGTCAGGAGGACAGCCCCAGCATTTT

v_gene: TRBV5-4
abundance: -
j_gene: TRBJ2-1
d_gene: TRBD1
CDR3aa: CASSLQTGGNFYNEQFF
CDR3nt: TGTGCCAGCAGCCTCCAGACAGGGGGCAACTTCTACAATGAGCAGTTCTTC

v_gene: TRBV24-1
abundance: -
j_gene: TRBJ2-7
d_gene: TRBD1
CDR3aa: CATSAPGQGAYEQYF
CDR3nt: TGTGCCACCAGTGCGCCGGGACAGGGAGCCTACGAGCAGTACTTC

v_gene: TRBV3-1/TRBV3-2
abundance: -
j_gene: TRBJ2-3
d_gene: TRBD2
CDR3aa: CASSLGLAATDTQYF
CDR3nt: TGTGCCAGCAGCCTAGGACTAGCGGCCACAGATACGCAGTATTTT

v_gene: TRBV6-4
abundance: -
j_gene: TRBJ1-2
d_gene: -
CDR3aa: CASSDSGGGDYGYTF
CDR3nt: TGTGCCAGCAGTGACTCAGGGGGTGGTGACTATGGCTACACCTTC

v_gene: TRBV3-1/TRBV3-2
abundance: -
j_gene: TRBJ1-2
d_gene: -
CDR3aa: CASSPEGGDYGYTF
CDR3nt: TGTGCCAGCAGCCCCGAGGGTGGGGACTATGGCTACACCTTC

v_gene: TRBV28
abundance: -
j_gene: TRBJ2-1
d_gene: TRBD2
CDR3aa: CASSLIGGSASSYNEQFF
CDR3nt: TGTGCCAGCAGTTTAATTGGCGGGAGCGCCAGCTCCTACAATGAGCAGTTCTTC

v_gene: TRBV4-1
abundance: few
j_gene: TRBJ2-2
d_gene: TRBD1
CDR3aa: CASSQTPGQAAGELFF
CDR3nt: TGCGCCAGCAGCCAAACTCCGGGACAGGCGGCCGGGGAGCTGTTTTTT